This TCR beta chain was identified during a study of cytomegalovirus exposure and HLA in healthy donors. Concerning this clone: What it binds is not known.

Both 60 Vbeta primers and 13 Jbeta primers went into the PCR. The table came from immunoSEQ multiplex PCR; TCRdb's copy has only in-frame clones and leaves some out. This sample carries 100,000 to 150,000 clones, 73% of them seen once, and the ten largest clones take under 5.5%. This CDR3 is 15 amino acids long. Germline values: CDR1 SGHRS, CDR2 YFSETQ. The V gene end was trimmed by 4 bases and the J gene end by 9 bases; junction bases not matched to a gene: 12. Study observations and caveats: The analysis excluded some indistinguishable V segments, including TRBV6-2 and TRBV6-3. Earlier results showed most TCR beta V segments being productive about 87% or about 30% of the time.

Source material: PBMCs. The receptor was isolated from a man aged 55 to 70 in good health and CMV-seropositive. The V and J genes are TRBV5-1 and TRBJ1-2; 10 bases line up with TRBD1. CDR3 in DNA: TGCGCCAGCAGCACCGGACAGGGGGGGCATCGGAGCTACACCTTC. Its protein is CASSTGQGGHRSYTF.